This T cell receptor (beta chain) was found in a study of shared T cell receptors in the human thymus. Germline CDR1 and CDR2: ENHRY and SYGVKD. The CDR3 covers 15 residues. Trimming left V 3 bases short and J 2 bases short, with 12 bases between. Some clones are missing from TCRdb's copy, which holds only in-frame ones; the method was immunoSEQ multiplex PCR. Of 600,000 or so clones listed, about 90% were seen once; the top ten hold 0.0094%. This same sample was also part of a study on human thymus T cells. That study reports: Donors were healthy Finnish babies undergoing corrective operations for congenital heart defects. Resections removed during corrective heart surgery provided the thymus tissue used.

This chain joins TRBV10-3 and TRBJ2-3; D is perhaps TRBD1 (6 bases). The sequence derives from a boy younger than two with a congenital heart defect. Sequencing used thymocytes. CDR3 sequence reads: CAISEQGMNTDTQYF. The CDR3 bases are TGTGCCATCAGTGAACAGGGAATGAACACAGATACGCAGTATTTT.